This TCR beta chain was observed in a study of identical twins. General study points: Twins shared out-of-frame alpha sequences with excess low generation probability. Within monozygotic twins, out-of-frame TCR alpha sharing was underestimated by the models. Beta clonotypes that were abundant in cord blood contained fewer insertions, a pattern absent from memory repertoires.

TCRdb redid the calling of the 5' RACE reads with MiXCR, one entry per CDR3 protein. The sample has approximately 680,000 distinct CDR3 sequences, about 7.6% seen once. The V segment lost 3 bases and the J segment 4 bases; nucleotides outside the gene matches: 10. This CDR3 region has 16 residues. Remarks on this clonotype: Its antigen is not known.

The same specimen was also included in a second study, on yellow fever vaccine responses in identical twins. From that report: Twins' vaccine T cell response reportedly seemed partly convergent, partly personalized.

The sequencing input was PBMCs. This sequence originates from a young woman in good health. The chain uses TRBV12-3 or TRBV12-4 and TRBJ2-3, with 7 bases matching TRBD2. CDR3 nucleotides: TGTGCCAGCAGTTTCCGTTGGCGGGAGAGGGCAGATACGCAGTATTTT. Its protein is CASSFRWRERADTQYF.